This T cell receptor (beta chain) appears in the sequencing data of a study of cytomegalovirus exposure and HLA in healthy donors. Findings and caveats of the study: Reports indicate that TCR beta sequences accurately predicted the HLA-A and HLA-B alleles of most subjects.

The PCR contained 60 Vbeta and 13 Jbeta primers. The assay was immunoSEQ multiplex PCR, and TCRdb's table has in-frame clones only and misses some. Among about 160,000 clones listed, around 75% were seen once. The germline V gene has CDR1 LNHDA and CDR2 SQIVND (reference sequence). The CDR3 runs to 12 residues. Between the trimmed V and J ends, which lost 4 bases and 6 bases, there was a span of 10 bases. This clone appeared once. No antigen is known for it. V usage is TRBV19 and J usage is TRBJ2-7; tentative D call: TRBD1 (6 bases). Input material: PBMCs. This sequence originates from a human donor in good health. The CDR3 DNA is TGTGCCAGTAGTACAGGGGTCTCCGAGCAGTACTTC. This encodes CASSTGVSEQYF. Combining the CDR3 with reference TRBV19 and TRBJ2-7 gives the whole variable domain DGGITQSPKYLFRKEGQNVTLSCEQNLNHDAMYWYRQDPGQGLRLIYYSQIVNDFQKGDIAEGYSVSREKKESFPLTVTSAQKNPTAFYLCASSTGVSEQYFGPGTRLTVT.